Presented here are 3 T cell receptor beta chains from one specimen sequenced in a study of shared clonotypes between healthy human individuals. The table came from immunoSEQ multiplex PCR; TCRdb's copy has only in-frame clones and leaves some out. The sample has about 1 million clones; 70% to 80% are singletons. Input material: memory CD4+ T cells sorted from blood. Specified subset: CD45RA-negative fraction. Receptors were obtained from a man between 18 and 29 years old in good health.

The rearrangement links TRBV18 to TRBJ1-2, with 10 bases that match TRBD1. Per germline, CDR1 KGHSH and CDR2 LQKENI. The J segment lost 9 bases and the V segment lost 0 bases, leaving 7 bases of the junction unmatched. This CDR3 spans 15 amino acids. CDR3 sequence reads: CASSPPVGTGESYTF. CDR3 sequence (DNA): TGTGCCAGCTCACCACCGGTGGGGACAGGGGAAAGCTACACCTTC.

V is TRBV19 and J is TRBJ2-7; 9 nucleotides line up with TRBD1. V shed 3 bases and J 6 bases; nucleotides not matched to a gene: 9. The CDR3 is 15 amino acids. The germline CDR1 and CDR2 sequences are LNHDA and SQIVND (reference sequence). The DNA for the CDR3 is TGTGCCAGTAGTATCAAGGGGACAGGGACTTCCGAGCAGTACTTC. Protein: CASSIKGTGTSEQYF. The full variable domain, with the rest looked up from reference TRBV19 and TRBJ2-7, is DGGITQSPKYLFRKEGQNVTLSCEQNLNHDAMYWYRQDPGQGLRLIYYSQIVNDFQKGDIAEGYSVSREKKESFPLTVTSAQKNPTAFYLCASSIKGTGTSEQYFGPGTRLTVT.

The table lists this clone with a few counts. The genes are TRBV2 and TRBJ2-7; 8 bases line up with TRBD1. After removal of 1 base from V and 4 bases from J, the junction contained 6 bases not matched to a gene. Germline CDR1 and CDR2: SNHLY and FYNNEI. This CDR3 is 15 amino acids long. CDR3 loop: CASSEVLQGGYEQYF. CDR3 coding DNA: TGTGCCAGCAGTGAAGTTTTACAGGGGGGATACGAGCAGTACTTC.